This T cell receptor (beta chain) is from a study of T cell repertoires in cytomegalovirus infection. General study findings and limits: HLA-C-restricted CMV-specific TCR beta clonotypes were dominant in the ex vivo response. The cumulative frequency of public TCR beta families identified carriers of CMV plus the relevant HLA.

With regard to this clonotype: Its antigen is undetermined.

One entry per CDR3 protein results from TCRdb running MiXCR on the reads. This sample has about 250,000 distinct CDR3 sequences; 12% occur once, and the top ten carry approximately 1.8%. This TCR was sampled from a human donor in good health (CMV status not recorded). Some clones in this sample may be carry-over from other donors' samples. Sequencing was performed on PBMCs.

CDR3 bases: TGCAGCGTTGAGGGGGGGCAAGCTAGCAATGAGCAGTTCTTC. Its translation is CSVEGGQASNEQFF. The gene calls are TRBV29-1 and TRBJ2-1, with D maybe TRBD2 (7 bases). The V gene's germline CDR1 is SQVTM and CDR2 ANQGSEA. This CDR3 region has 14 residues. Trimming removed 3 bases at V and 6 bases at J, with 15 bases between.